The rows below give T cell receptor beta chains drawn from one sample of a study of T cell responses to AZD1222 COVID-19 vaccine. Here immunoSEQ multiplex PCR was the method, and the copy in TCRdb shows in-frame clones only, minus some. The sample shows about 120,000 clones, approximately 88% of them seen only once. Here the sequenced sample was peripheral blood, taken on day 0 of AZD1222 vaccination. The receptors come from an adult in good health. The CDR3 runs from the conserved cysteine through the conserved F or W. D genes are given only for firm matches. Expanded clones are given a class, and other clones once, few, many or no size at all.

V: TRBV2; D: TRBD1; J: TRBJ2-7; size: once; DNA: TGTGCCAGCAGTGTACAGGGGAGCTCCTACGAGCAGTACTTC; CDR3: CASSVQGSSYEQYF
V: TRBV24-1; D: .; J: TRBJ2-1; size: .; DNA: TGTGCCACCAGCGACCAGGGGTTCCATGAGCAGTTCTTC; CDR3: CATSDQGFHEQFF
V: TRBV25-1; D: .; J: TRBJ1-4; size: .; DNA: TGTGCCAGCAGTGAATCCAGGGTGGGTGAAAAACTGTTTTTT; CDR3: CASSESRVGEKLFF
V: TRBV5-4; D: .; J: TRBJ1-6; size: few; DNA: TGTGCCAGCAGCCTGAAATCAAGCGGTTCACCCCTCCACTTT; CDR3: CASSLKSSGSPLHF
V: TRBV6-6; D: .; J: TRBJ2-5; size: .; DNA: TGTGCCAGCAGTTACTCGGGAGGGGGAGGTAGCGCGACCCAGTACTTC; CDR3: CASSYSGGGGSATQYF
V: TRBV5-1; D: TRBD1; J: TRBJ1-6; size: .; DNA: TGCGCCAGCAGCTTGGGAATGACAGGGGGTTCACCCCTCCACTTT; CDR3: CASSLGMTGGSPLHF
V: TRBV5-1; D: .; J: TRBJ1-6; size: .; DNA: TGCGCCAGCAGCTTGAGTCACCTCTCACCCCTCCACTTT; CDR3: CASSLSHLSPLHF
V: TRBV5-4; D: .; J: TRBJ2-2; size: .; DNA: TGTGCCAGCAGCTCGAACACCGGGGAGCTGTTTTTT; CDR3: CASSSNTGELFF
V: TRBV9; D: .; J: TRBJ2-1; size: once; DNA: TGTGCCAGCAGCGACGGGCGCTATGAGCAGTTCTTC; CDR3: CASSDGRYEQFF
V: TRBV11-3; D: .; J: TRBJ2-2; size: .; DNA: TGTGCCAGCAGCTTAGCAGCGAACACCGGGGAGCTGTTTTTT; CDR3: CASSLAANTGELFF
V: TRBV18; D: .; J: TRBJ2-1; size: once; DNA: TGTGCCAGCTCACCACGTTACAATGAGCAGTTCTTC; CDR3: CASSPRYNEQFF
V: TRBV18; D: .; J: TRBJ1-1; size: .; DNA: TGTGCCAGCTCACCGTACCGGGATCCAAGGTATGCTTTCTTT; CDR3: CASSPYRDPRYAFF
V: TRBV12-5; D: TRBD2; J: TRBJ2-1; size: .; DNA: TGTGCTAGTGGTCCGGGACTAGCGGGGGGAACCTACAATGAGCAGTTCTTC; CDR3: CASGPGLAGGTYNEQFF
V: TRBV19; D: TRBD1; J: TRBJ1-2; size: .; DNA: TGTGCCAGTAACTGGGACAGCGCAAACTATGGCTACACCTTC; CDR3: CASNWDSANYGYTF
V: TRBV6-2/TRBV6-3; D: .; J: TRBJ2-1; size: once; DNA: TGTGCCAGCAGTTCCCTTGACAAAACCTACAATGAGCAGTTCTTC; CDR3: CASSSLDKTYNEQFF
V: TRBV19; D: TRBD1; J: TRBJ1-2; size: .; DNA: TGTGCCAGTAGTCGACAGGGATCCTATGGCTACACCTTC; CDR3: CASSRQGSYGYTF
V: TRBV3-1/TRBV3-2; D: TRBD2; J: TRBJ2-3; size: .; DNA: TGTGCCAGCAGCCCCCTAGCGGGGGTCTCCACAGATACGCAGTATTTT; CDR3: CASSPLAGVSTDTQYF
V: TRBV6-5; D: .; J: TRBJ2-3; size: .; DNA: TGTGCCAGCAGTTACCGGGGGATAAGCACAGATACGCAGTATTTT; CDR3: CASSYRGISTDTQYF
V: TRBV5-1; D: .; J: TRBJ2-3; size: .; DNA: TGCGCCAGTCAGGGGAATCGGGTATTCACAGATACGCAGTATTTT; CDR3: CASQGNRVFTDTQYF
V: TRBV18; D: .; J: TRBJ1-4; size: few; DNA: TGTGCCAGCTCCCAGAGTGGAGGAGTAAGAGAAAAACTGTTTTTT; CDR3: CASSQSGGVREKLFF
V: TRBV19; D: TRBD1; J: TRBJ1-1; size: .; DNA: TGTGCCAGTAGTACGACAGGGGTGAACACTGAAGCTTTCTTT; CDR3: CASSTTGVNTEAFF
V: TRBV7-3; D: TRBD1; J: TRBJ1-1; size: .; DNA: TGTGCCAGCAGTTATCAGGGGGGCGACACTGAAGCTTTCTTT; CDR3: CASSYQGGDTEAFF
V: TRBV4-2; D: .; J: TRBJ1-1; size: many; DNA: TGTGCCAGCAGCCAAGAAATAGCGGCGGCTGCGGGTAGCACTGAAGCTTTCTTT; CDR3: CASSQEIAAAAGSTEAFF
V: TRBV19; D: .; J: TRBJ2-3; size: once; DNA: TGTGCCGCCGCGGCTAACACAGATACGCAGTATTTT; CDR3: CAAAANTDTQYF
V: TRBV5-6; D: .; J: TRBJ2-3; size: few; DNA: TGTGCCAGCAGCCTGAGAGCGGGTACTAGCACAGATACGCAGTATTTT; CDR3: CASSLRAGTSTDTQYF
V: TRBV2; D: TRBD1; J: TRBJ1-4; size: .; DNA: TGTGCCAGCAGACCTTACCAGACAGGGTTTAATGAAAAACTGTTTTTT; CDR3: CASRPYQTGFNEKLFF
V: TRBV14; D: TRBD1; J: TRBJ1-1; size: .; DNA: TGTGCCAGCAGCCAATCGACAGGGGACACTGAAGCTTTCTTT; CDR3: CASSQSTGDTEAFF
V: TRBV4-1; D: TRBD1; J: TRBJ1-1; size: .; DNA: TGCGCCAGCAGCCAGACAGGGCCTGGCACTGAAGCTTTCTTT; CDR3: CASSQTGPGTEAFF
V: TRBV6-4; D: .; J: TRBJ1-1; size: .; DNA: TGTGCCAGCAGTGACCGGGCAGGGGCGGGTAATACTGAAGCTTTCTTT; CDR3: CASSDRAGAGNTEAFF
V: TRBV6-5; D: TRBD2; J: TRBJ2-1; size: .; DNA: TGTGCCAGCATAGTAAGCGGGGGGTACAACAATGAGCAGTTCTTC; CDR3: CASIVSGGYNNEQFF
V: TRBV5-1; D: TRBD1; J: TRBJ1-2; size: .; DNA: TGCGCCAGCAGCCGAATATCCCGGACAGGGCCTAACTATGGCTACACCTTC; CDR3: CASSRISRTGPNYGYTF
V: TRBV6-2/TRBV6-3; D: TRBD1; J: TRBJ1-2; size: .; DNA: TGTGCCAGCAGTTCCGGGACAGGGGTATTGTACACCTTC; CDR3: CASSSGTGVLYTF
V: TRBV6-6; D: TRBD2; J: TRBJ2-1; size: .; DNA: TGTGCCAGCAGCTGGAGGGGACTAGCGGGGGGGCTAAACTACAATGAGCAGTTCTTC; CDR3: CASSWRGLAGGLNYNEQFF
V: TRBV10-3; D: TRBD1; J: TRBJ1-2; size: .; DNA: TGTGCCATCAGTGAGTCTAGGAGACAGGGACGAATTTACACCTTC; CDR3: CAISESRRQGRIYTF
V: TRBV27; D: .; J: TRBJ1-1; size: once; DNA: TGTGCCAGCAGTTTGGTAAGGGGCACTGAAGCTTTCTTT; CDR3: CASSLVRGTEAFF
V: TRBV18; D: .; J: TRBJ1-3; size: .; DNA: TGTGCCAGCTCCAACTCTCCAGGGGACTTGCGAAACACCATATATTTT; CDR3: CASSNSPGDLRNTIYF
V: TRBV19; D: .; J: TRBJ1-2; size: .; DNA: TGTGCCAGTAGTATAGATCGCACAGTCGGCTACACCTTC; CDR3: CASSIDRTVGYTF
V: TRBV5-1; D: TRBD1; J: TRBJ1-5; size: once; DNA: TGCGCCAGCAGCACAGGGGGCTCGGGCAATCAGCCCCAGCATTTT; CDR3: CASSTGGSGNQPQHF
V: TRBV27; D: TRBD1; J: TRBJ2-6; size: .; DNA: TGTGCCAGCAGTTCCTCCGGGACAGGGGGACGTGGGGCCAACGTCCTGACTTTC; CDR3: CASSSSGTGGRGANVLTF
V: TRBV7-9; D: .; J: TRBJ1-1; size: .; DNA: TGTGCCAGCAGCCCCGGCTTGGTATATGAAGCTTTCTTT; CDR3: CASSPGLVYEAFF
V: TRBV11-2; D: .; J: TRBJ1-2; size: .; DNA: TGTGCCAGCAGCCTAGTTGGCAGAAACTATGGCTACACCTTC; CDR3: CASSLVGRNYGYTF
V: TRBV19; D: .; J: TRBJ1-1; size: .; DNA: TGTGCCAGTAGTATAGTAGCGGGGGGGAACACTGAAGCTTTCTTT; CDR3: CASSIVAGGNTEAFF
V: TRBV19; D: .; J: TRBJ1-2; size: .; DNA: TGTGCCAGTAGTATAGTCCGTTATTCTAACTATGGCTACACCTTC; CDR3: CASSIVRYSNYGYTF
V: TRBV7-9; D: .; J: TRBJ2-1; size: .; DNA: TGTGCCAGCAGCTTAGCGGGCTTTCGGGATGAGCAGTTCTTC; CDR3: CASSLAGFRDEQFF
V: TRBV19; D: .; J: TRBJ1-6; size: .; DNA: TGTGCCAGTAGTCCAATGCCTAGGGGAGGTGGGTATAATTCACCCCTCCACTTT; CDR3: CASSPMPRGGGYNSPLHF
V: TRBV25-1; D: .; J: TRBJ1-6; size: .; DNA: TGTGCCAGCAGGGGGCAATATAATTCACCCCTCCACTTT; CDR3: CASRGQYNSPLHF
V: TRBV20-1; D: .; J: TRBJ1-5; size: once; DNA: TGCAGTGCTAGTTCCAGACGGGCCTTCAATCAGCCCCAGCATTTT; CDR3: CSASSRRAFNQPQHF
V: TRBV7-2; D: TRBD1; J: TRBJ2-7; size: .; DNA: TGTGCCAGCAGCCCCGGGACAGCCACCTACGAGCAGTACTTC; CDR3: CASSPGTATYEQYF
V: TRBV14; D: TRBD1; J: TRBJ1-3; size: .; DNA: TGTGCCAGCAGCCAAAGACAGGGCTCTGGAAACACCATATATTTT; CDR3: CASSQRQGSGNTIYF
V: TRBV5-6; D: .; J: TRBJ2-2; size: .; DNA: TGTGCCAGCAGCTTGCTTGGGGCCGGGGAGCTGTTTTTT; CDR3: CASSLLGAGELFF
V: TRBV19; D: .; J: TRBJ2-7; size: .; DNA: TGTGCCAGTAAGCTAACAGGGAGCTCCTACGAGCAGTACTTC; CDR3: CASKLTGSSYEQYF
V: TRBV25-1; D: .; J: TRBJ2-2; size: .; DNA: TGTGCCAGCAGGGCAGGACAGCTCACCGGGGAGCTGTTTTTT; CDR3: CASRAGQLTGELFF
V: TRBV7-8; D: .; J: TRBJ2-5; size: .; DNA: TGTGCCAGCAGCTTAGTGACAGTCCAAGAGACCCAGTACTTC; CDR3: CASSLVTVQETQYF
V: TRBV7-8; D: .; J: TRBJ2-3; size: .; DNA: TGTGCCAGTATTAATATGGGGGTTCGGGCAGATACGCAGTATTTT; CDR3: CASINMGVRADTQYF